The entry that follows covers one TCR beta chain sequence. What it binds is not known. Using its own MiXCR run on the RACE reads, TCRdb lists one record per CDR3 protein. Altogether around 31,000 distinct CDR3 sequences are present, 6.5% to 9% being singletons, with the ten largest covering around a tenth. The sample belongs to a study of human T cells and chemical hapten exposure. Study-wide results and caveats: Following DPC sensitization, TCRs present above 1 in 1000 frequency showed no change.

Time point of the sample: healthy volunteer bleed at 2 weeks. The authors' total RNA extraction used unfractionated whole blood. The CDR3 contains 14 residues. The trim removed 1 base at V and 6 bases at J, leaving 8 bases unmatched. CDR1 is SQVTM, CDR2 ANQGSEA, per germline. The chain uses TRBV29-1 and TRBJ2-5; 7 nucleotides match TRBD1. The source material was whole blood. This clonotype originated in a human donor in good health. Some clones in this sample may be carry-over from other donors' samples. The CDR3 sequence: CSVEAKDRRKTQYF. The CDR3 DNA reads TGCAGCGTTGAAGCTAAGGACAGGCGGAAGACCCAGTACTTC.